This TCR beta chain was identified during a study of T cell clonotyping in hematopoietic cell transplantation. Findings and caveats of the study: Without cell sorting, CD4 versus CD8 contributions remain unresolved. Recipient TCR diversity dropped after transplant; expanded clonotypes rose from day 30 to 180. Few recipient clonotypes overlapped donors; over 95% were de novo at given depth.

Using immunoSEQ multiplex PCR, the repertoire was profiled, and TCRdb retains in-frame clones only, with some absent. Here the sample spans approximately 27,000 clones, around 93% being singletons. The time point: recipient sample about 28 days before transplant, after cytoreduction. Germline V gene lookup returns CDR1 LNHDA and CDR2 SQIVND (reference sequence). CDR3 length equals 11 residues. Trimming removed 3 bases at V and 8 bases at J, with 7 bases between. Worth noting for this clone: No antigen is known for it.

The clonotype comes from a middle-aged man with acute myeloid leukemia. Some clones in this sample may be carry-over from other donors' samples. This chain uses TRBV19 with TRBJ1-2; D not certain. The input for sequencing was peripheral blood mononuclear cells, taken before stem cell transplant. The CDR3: CASSMEAGYTF. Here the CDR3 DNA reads TGTGCCAGTAGTATGGAAGCCGGCTACACCTTC.